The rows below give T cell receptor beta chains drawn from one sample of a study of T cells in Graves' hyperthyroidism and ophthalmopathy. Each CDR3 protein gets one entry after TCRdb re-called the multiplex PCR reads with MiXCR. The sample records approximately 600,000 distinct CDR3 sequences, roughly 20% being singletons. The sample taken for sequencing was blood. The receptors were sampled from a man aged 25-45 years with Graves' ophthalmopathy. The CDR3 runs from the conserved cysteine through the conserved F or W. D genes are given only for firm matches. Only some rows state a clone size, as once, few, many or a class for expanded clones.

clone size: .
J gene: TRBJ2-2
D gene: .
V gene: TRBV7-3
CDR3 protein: CASSYIAGELFF
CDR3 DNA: TGTGCCAGCAGCTACATTGCCGGGGAGCTGTTTTTT

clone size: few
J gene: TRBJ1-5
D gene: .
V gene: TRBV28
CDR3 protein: CASSFAGINQPQHF
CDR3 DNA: TGTGCCAGCAGTTTTGCGGGGATCAATCAGCCCCAGCATTTT

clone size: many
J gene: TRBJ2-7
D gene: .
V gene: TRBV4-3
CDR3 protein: CASSQDWDSSYEQYF
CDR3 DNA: TGCGCCAGCAGCCAAGATTGGGACTCATCCTACGAGCAGTACTTC

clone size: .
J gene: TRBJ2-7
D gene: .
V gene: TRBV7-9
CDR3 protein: CASSPYDGEQYF
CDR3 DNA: TGTGCCAGCAGCCCGTACGATGGCGAGCAGTACTTC

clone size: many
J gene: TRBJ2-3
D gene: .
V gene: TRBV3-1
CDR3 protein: CASSHLAITDTQYF
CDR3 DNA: TGTGCCAGCAGCCACTTAGCGATCACAGATACGCAGTATTTT

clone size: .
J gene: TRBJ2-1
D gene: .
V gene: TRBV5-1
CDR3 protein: CASSFTGTQYNEQFF
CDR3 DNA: TGCGCCAGCAGCTTTACCGGGACACAGTACAATGAGCAGTTCTTC

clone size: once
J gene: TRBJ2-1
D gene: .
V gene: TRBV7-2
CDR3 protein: CASSTPGDNEQFF
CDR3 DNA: TGTGCCAGCAGCACTCCGGGGGATAATGAGCAGTTCTTC

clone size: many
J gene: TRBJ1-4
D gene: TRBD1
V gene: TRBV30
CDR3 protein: CAWNAPGQGATNEKLFF
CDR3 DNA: TGTGCCTGGAATGCACCGGGACAGGGGGCAACTAATGAAAAACTGTTTTTT

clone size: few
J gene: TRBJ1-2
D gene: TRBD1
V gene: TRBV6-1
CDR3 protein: CASSSSGGLDYGYTF
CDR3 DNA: TGTGCCAGCAGTTCCTCAGGGGGCTTAGACTATGGCTACACCTTC

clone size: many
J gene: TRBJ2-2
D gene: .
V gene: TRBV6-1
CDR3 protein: CASSISGPWDRGELFF
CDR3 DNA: TGTGCCAGCAGTATTTCCGGTCCCTGGGATCGCGGGGAGCTGTTTTTT

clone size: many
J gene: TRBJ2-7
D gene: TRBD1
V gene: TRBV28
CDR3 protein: CASSLTPGQSYEQYF
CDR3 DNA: TGTGCCAGCAGTTTGACCCCGGGACAGTCCTACGAGCAGTACTTC

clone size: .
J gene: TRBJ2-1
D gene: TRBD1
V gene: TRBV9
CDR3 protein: CASNNEGALSYNEQFF
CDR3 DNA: TGTGCCAGCAATAACGAGGGGGCATTGTCCTACAATGAGCAGTTCTTC

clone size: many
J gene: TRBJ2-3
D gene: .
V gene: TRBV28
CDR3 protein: CASIGVISTDTQYF
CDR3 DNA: TGTGCCAGCATTGGGGTTATCAGCACAGATACGCAGTATTTT

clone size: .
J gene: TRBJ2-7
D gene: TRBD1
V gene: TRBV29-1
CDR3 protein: CSAGTGGGRYEQYF
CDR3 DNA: TGCAGCGCTGGGACAGGGGGCGGGAGATACGAGCAGTACTTC

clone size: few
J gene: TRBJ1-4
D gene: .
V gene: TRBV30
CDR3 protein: CAWREQVANEKLFF
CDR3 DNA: TGTGCCTGGAGGGAACAGGTGGCTAATGAAAAACTGTTTTTT

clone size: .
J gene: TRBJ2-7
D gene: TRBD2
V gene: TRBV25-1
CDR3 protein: CATGTSGRSYEQYF
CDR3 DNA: TGTGCCACCGGGACTAGCGGGAGGTCCTACGAGCAGTACTTC

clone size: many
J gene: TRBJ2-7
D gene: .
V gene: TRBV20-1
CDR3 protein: CSARDRRFIYEQYF
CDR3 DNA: TGCAGTGCTAGAGATCGTCGGTTTATCTACGAGCAGTACTTC

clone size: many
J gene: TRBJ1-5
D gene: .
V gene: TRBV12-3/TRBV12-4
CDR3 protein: CASSFQGNSNQPQHF
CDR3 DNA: TGTGCCAGCAGTTTCCAGGGTAATAGCAATCAGCCCCAGCATTTT

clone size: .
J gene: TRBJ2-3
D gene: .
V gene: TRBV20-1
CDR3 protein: CSATSVTVEGDTQYF
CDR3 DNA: TGCAGTGCTACCTCCGTGACAGTTGAGGGAGATACGCAGTATTTT

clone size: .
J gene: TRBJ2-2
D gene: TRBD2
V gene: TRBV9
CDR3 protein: CASSVDSGTRELFF
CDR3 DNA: TGTGCCAGCAGCGTAGATAGCGGGACGAGGGAGCTGTTTTTT

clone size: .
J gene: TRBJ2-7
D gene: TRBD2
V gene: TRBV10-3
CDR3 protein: CAISKGKGLEAYEQYF
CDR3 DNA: TGTGCCATCTCGAAGGGGAAAGGACTAGAGGCCTACGAGCAGTACTTC

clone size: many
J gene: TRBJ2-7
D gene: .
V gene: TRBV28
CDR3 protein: CASSLGRYPYEQYF
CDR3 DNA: TGTGCCAGCAGTTTAGGCAGATATCCCTACGAGCAGTACTTC

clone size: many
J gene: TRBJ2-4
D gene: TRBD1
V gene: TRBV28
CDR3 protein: CASSLYRRQGAKNIQYF
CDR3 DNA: TGTGCCAGCAGTTTGTATAGGAGACAGGGGGCCAAAAACATTCAGTACTTC

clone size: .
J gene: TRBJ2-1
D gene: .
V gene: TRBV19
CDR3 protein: CASSIPGMFNEQFF
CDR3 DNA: TGTGCCAGTAGTATCCCCGGCATGTTCAATGAGCAGTTCTTC

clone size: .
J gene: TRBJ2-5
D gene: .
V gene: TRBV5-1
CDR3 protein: CASSLMAGLQGETQYF
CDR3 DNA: TGCGCCAGCAGCCTAATGGCCGGCCTTCAAGGGGAGACCCAGTACTTC

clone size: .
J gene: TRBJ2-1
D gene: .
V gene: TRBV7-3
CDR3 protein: CASSLNWAGANEQFF
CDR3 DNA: TGTGCCAGCAGCTTAAACTGGGCAGGGGCCAATGAGCAGTTCTTC

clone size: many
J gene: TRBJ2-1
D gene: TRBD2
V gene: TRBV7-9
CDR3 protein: CASSLGGSNSYNEQFF
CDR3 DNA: TGTGCCAGCAGCTTAGGCGGGAGTAATTCCTACAATGAGCAGTTCTTC

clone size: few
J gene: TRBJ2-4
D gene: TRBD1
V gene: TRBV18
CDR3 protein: CASSRSGQGNIQYF
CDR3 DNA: TGTGCCAGCTCACGTTCGGGACAGGGAAACATTCAGTACTTC

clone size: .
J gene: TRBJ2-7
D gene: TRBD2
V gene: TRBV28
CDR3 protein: CASSLGTSGATSYEQYF
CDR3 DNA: TGTGCCAGCAGTTTAGGAACTAGCGGGGCTACTTCCTACGAGCAGTACTTC

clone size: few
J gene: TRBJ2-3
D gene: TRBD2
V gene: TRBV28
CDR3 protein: CASSSILAGTDTQYF
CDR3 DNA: TGTGCCAGCAGTTCAATACTAGCGGGAACAGATACGCAGTATTTT

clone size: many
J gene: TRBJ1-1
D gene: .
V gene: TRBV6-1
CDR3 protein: CASISSTGTEAFF
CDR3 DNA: TGTGCCAGCATCAGTTCAACAGGTACTGAAGCTTTCTTT

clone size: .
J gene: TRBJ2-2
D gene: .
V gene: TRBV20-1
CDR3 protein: CSVIQNTGELFF
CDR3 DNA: TGCAGTGTTATCCAGAACACCGGGGAGCTGTTTTTT

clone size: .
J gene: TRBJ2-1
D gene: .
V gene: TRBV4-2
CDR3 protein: CASSQEGGLVGPNEQFF
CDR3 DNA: TGTGCCAGCAGCCAAGAAGGAGGGCTAGTGGGCCCCAATGAGCAGTTCTTC

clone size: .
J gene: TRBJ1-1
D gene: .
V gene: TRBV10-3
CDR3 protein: CASLSGGGITEAFF
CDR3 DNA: TGTGCCTCCCTTTCGGGGGGCGGGATCACTGAAGCTTTCTTT

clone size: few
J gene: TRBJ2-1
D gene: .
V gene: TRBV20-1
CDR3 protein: CSAHRGSYNEQFF
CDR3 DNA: TGCAGTGCTCACCGGGGATCCTACAATGAGCAGTTCTTC

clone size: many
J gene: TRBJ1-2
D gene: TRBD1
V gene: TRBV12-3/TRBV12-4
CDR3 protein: CASQREGAYYGYTF
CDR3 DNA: TGTGCCAGCCAACGCGAGGGGGCGTACTATGGCTACACCTTC

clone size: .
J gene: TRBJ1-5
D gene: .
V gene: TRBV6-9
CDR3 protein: CASSYAGKGQPQHF
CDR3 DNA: TGTGCCAGCAGTTACGCGGGGAAAGGTCAGCCCCAGCATTTT

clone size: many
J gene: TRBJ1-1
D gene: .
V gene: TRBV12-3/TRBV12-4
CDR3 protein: CASSQHRRGDTEAFF
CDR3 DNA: TGTGCCAGCAGTCAACACAGGAGGGGGGACACTGAAGCTTTCTTT

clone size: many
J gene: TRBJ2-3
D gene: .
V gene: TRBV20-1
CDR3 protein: CSASDTTDTQYF
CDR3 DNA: TGCAGTGCTAGCGACACCACAGATACGCAGTATTTT

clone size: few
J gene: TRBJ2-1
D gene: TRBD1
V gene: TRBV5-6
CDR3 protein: CASSSSGTGGSSEQFF
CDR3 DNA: TGTGCCAGCAGCTCTTCCGGGACAGGGGGTTCATCTGAGCAGTTCTTC

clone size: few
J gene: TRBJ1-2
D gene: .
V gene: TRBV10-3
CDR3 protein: CAISDWEQENYGYTF
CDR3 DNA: TGTGCCATCAGTGACTGGGAACAGGAAAACTATGGCTACACCTTC

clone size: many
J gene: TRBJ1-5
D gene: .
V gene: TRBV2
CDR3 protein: CASSEPGVQPQHF
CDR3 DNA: TGTGCCAGCAGTGAACCGGGGGTTCAGCCCCAGCATTTT

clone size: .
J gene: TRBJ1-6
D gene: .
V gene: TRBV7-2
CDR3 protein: CASSLRFSLGSPLHF
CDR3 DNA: TGTGCCAGCAGCTTAAGGTTCAGTTTAGGTTCACCCCTCCACTTT